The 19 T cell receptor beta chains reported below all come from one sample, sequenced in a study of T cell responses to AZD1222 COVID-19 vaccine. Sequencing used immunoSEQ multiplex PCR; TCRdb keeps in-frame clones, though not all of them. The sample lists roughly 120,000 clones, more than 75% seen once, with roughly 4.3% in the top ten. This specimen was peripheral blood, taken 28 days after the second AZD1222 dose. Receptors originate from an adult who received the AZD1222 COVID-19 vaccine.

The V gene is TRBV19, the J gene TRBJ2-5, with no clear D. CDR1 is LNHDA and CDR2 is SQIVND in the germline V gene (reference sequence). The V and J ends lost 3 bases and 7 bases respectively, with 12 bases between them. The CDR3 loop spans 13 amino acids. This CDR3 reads CASSITAGPTQYF. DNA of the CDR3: TGTGCCAGTAGTATTACGGCAGGCCCGACCCAGTACTTC.

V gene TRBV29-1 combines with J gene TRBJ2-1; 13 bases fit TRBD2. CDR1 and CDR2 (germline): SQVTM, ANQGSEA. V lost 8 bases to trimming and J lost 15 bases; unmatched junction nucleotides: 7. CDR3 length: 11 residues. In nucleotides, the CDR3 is TGCAGCTCCGGACTAGCGGGAGCGGGGTTCTTC. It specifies CSSGLAGAGFF.

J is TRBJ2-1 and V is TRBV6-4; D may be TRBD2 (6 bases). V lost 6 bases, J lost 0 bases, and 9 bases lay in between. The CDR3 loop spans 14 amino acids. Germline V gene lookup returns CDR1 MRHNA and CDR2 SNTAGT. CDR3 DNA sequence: TGTGCCAGCAGCGGGGGTAGCTCCTACAATGAGCAGTTCTTC. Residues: CASSGGSSYNEQFF.

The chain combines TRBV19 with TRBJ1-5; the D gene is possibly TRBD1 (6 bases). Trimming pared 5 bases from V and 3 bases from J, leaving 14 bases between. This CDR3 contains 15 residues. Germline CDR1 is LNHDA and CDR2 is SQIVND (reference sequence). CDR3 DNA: TGTGCCAGTAGTGTCCCAGACAGGTCCAATCAGCCCCAGCATTTT. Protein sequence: CASSVPDRSNQPQHF.

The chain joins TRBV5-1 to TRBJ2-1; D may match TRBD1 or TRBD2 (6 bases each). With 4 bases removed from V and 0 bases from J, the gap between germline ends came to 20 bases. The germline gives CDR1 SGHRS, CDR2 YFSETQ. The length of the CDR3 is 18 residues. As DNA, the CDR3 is TGCGCCAGCAGCAAGGGGGAGGTTAGCGTCAGCTCCTACAATGAGCAGTTCTTC. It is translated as CASSKGEVSVSSYNEQFF.

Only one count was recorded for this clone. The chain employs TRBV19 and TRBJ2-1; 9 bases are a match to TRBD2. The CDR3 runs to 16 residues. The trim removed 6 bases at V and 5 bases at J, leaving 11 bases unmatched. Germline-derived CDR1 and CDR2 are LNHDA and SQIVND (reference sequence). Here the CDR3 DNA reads TGTGCCAGTAGACAAACAAGCGGGAGGAGGAACAATGAGCAGTTCTTC. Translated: CASRQTSGRRNNEQFF.

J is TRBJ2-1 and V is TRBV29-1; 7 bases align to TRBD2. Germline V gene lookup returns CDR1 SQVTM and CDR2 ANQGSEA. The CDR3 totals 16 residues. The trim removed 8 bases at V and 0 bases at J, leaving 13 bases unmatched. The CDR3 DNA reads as TGCAGCTCTTTAGGATCTAGCGGAAGCTCCTACAATGAGCAGTTCTTC. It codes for CSSLGSSGSSYNEQFF.

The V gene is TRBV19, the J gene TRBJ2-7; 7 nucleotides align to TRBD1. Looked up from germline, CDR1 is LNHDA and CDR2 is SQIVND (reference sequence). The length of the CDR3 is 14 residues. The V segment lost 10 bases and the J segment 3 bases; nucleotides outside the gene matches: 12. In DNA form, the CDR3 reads TGTGCCACCACCCGGGACAGACAACACTACGAGCAGTACTTC. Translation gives CATTRDRQHYEQYF. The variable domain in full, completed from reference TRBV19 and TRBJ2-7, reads DGGITQSPKYLFRKEGQNVTLSCEQNLNHDAMYWYRQDPGQGLRLIYYSQIVNDFQKGDIAEGYSVSREKKESFPLTVTSAQKNPTAFYLCATTRDRQHYEQYFGPGTRLTVT.

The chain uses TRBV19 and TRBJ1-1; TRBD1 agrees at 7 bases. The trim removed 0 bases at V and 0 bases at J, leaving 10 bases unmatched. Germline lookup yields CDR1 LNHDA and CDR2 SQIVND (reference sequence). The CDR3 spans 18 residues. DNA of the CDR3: TGTGCCAGTAGTATAGATCCCCGCGTGACAGGGATGAACACTGAAGCTTTCTTT. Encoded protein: CASSIDPRVTGMNTEAFF. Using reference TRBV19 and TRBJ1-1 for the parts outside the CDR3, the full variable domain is DGGITQSPKYLFRKEGQNVTLSCEQNLNHDAMYWYRQDPGQGLRLIYYSQIVNDFQKGDIAEGYSVSREKKESFPLTVTSAQKNPTAFYLCASSIDPRVTGMNTEAFFGQGTRLTVV.

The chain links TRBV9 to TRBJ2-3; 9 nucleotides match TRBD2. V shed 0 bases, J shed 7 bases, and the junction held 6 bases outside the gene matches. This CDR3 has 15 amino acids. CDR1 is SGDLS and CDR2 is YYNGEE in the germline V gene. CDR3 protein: CASSVGGGGAYTQYF. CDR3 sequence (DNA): TGTGCCAGCAGCGTAGGTGGCGGGGGGGCATATACGCAGTATTTT. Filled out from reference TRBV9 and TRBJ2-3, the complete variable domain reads DSGVTQTPKHLITATGQRVTLRCSPRSGDLSVYWYQQSLDQGLQFLIQYYNGEERAKGNILERFSAQQFPDLHSELNLSSLELGDSALYFCASSVGGGGAYTQYFGPGTRLTVL.

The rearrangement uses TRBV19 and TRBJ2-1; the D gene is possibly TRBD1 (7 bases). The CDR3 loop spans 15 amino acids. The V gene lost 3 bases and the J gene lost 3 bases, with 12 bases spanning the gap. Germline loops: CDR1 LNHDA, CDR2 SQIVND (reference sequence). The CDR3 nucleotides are TGTGCCAGTAGTATGGGGGGACAGCTCTACAATGAGCAGTTCTTC. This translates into CASSMGGQLYNEQFF.

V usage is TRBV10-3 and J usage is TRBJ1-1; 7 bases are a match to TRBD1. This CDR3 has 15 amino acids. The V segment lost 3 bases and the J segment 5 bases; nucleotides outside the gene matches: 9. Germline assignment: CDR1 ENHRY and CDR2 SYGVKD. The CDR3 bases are TGTGCCATCAGTGAAGGGGGCGGCGGGGGGACTGAAGCTTTCTTT. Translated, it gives CAISEGGGGGTEAFF.

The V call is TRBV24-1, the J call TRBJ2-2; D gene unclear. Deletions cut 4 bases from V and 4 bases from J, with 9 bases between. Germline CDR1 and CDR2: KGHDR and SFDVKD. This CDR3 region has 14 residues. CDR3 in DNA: TGTGCCACCAGTGACTACCGACTCACCGGGGAGCTGTTTTTT. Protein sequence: CATSDYRLTGELFF.

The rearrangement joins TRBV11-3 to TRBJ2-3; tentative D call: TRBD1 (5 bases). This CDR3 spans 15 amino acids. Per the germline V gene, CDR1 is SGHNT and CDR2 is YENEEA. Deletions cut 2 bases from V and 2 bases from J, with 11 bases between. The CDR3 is CASSLRGRITDTQYF. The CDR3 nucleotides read TGTGCCAGCAGCTTAAGGGGCAGAATCACAGATACGCAGTATTTT.

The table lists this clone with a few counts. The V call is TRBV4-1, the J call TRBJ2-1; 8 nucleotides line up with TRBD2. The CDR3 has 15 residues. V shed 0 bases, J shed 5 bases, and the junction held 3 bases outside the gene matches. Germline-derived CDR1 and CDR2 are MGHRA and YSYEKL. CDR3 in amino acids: CASSQELAANNEQFF. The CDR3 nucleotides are TGCGCCAGCAGCCAAGAACTAGCGGCCAACAATGAGCAGTTCTTC.

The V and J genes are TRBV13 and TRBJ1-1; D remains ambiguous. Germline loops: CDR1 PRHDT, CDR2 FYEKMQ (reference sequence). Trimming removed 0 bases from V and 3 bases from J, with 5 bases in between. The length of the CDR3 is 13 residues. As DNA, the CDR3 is TGTGCCAGCAGCTTAGGGAAATACACTGAAGCTTTCTTT. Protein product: CASSLGKYTEAFF. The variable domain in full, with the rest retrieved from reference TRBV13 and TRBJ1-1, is AAGVIQSPRHLIKEKRETATLKCYPIPRHDTVYWYQQGPGQDPQFLISFYEKMQSDKGSIPDRFSAQQFSDYHSELNMSSLELGDSALYFCASSLGKYTEAFFGQGTRLTVV.

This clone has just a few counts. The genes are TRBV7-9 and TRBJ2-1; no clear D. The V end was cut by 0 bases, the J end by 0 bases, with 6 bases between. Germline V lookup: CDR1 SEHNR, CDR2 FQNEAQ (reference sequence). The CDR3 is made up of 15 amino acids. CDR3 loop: CASSLAGYSYNEQFF. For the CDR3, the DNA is TGTGCCAGCAGCTTAGCGGGGTACTCCTACAATGAGCAGTTCTTC.

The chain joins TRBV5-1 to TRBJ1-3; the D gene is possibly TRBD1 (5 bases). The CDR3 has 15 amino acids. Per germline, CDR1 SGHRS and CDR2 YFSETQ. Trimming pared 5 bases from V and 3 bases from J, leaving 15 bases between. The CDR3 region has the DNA TGCGCCAGCAGTCCGACGGGAACAGGTGGAAACACCATATATTTT. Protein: CASSPTGTGGNTIYF. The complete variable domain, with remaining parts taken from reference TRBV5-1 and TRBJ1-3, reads KAGVTQTPRYLIKTRGQQVTLSCSPISGHRSVSWYQQTPGQGLQFLFEYFSETQRNKGNFPGRFSGRQFSNSRSEMNVSTLELGDSALYLCASSPTGTGGNTIYFGEGSWLTVV.

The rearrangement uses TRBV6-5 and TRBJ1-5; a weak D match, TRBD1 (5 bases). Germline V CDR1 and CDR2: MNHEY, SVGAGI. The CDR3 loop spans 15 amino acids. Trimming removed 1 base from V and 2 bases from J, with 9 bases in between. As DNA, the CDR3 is TGTGCCAGCAGTTACTACGGGGGAGGCAATCAGCCCCAGCATTTT. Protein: CASSYYGGGNQPQHF.